The T cell receptor (beta chain) described here comes from a study of blood T cells in healthy people across ages. Study outcomes and limitations: Percentage of naive T cells showed a strong correlation with TCR beta diversity.

As to this clonotype: Its antigen is undetermined.

V was pared by 0 bases and J by 1 base, with 3 bases of the junction left unmatched. This CDR3 comprises 15 residues. From germline, CDR1 is SGHNT and CDR2 YENEEA. A second PCR of 7 to 11 cycles used a sample-barcoded 5' primer and a J-beta primer mix. Sequencing recovered at least 3 million CDR3-containing paired-end reads from each sample. MiXCR was run by TCRdb on the 5' RACE reads, yielding one entry per CDR3 protein. The table shows 980,000 or so distinct CDR3 sequences, with 48% occurring only once. Sequencing was done on a sample of blood. This receptor was taken from a man in his thirties or forties in good health. The gene calls are TRBV11-3 and TRBJ2-7; TRBD1 matches at 7 bases. As DNA, the CDR3 is TGTGCCAGCAGCTTAGAGAGGGGGCTATCCTACGAGCAGTACTTC. Translating gives CASSLERGLSYEQYF.